A selection of T cell receptor beta chains follows, all from one sample in a study of blood T cell repertoires in COVID-19. Here immunoSEQ multiplex PCR was the method, and the copy in TCRdb shows in-frame clones only, minus some. The sample lists tens of thousands of clones, 87% occurring once. The sample taken for sequencing was peripheral blood. The receptor set was obtained from a human donor with active COVID-19. The donor label of this sample is uncertain. CDR3s include the opening cysteine and the closing phenylalanine or tryptophan. Fields, in order: D gene, clone size, V gene, J gene, CDR3 protein, CDR3 DNA. A D gene is named only where the DNA matches it firmly. Expanded clones get a size class; other rows say once, few or many, or leave the size out.

d_call: TRBD2
clone_size: NA
v_call: TRBV9
j_call: TRBJ2-1
cdr3_aa: CASSVEGLPVNEQFF
cdr3_nt: TGTGCCAGCAGCGTAGAGGGACTACCCGTCAATGAGCAGTTCTTC

d_call: NA
clone_size: NA
v_call: TRBV18
j_call: TRBJ2-2
cdr3_aa: CASSGTHTGELFF
cdr3_nt: TGTGCCAGCTCGGGGACACACACCGGGGAGCTGTTTTTT

d_call: TRBD2
clone_size: NA
v_call: TRBV27
j_call: TRBJ2-3
cdr3_aa: CATRGSGRRTDTQYF
cdr3_nt: TGTGCCACCCGAGGTAGCGGGAGGCGCACAGATACGCAGTATTTT

d_call: NA
clone_size: NA
v_call: TRBV7-2
j_call: TRBJ2-1
cdr3_aa: CASSLGPEVHNEQFF
cdr3_nt: TGTGCCAGCAGCTTAGGCCCCGAGGTCCACAATGAGCAGTTCTTC

d_call: TRBD2
clone_size: NA
v_call: TRBV27
j_call: TRBJ2-7
cdr3_aa: CASSFRLAGYSYEQYF
cdr3_nt: TGTGCCAGCAGTTTCAGACTAGCGGGATACTCCTACGAGCAGTACTTC

d_call: TRBD1
clone_size: NA
v_call: TRBV11-3
j_call: TRBJ2-3
cdr3_aa: CASSPRTGTDTQYF
cdr3_nt: TGTGCCAGCAGCCCGCGGACAGGAACAGATACGCAGTATTTT

d_call: TRBD1
clone_size: NA
v_call: TRBV28
j_call: TRBJ2-7
cdr3_aa: CATLDRASYEQYF
cdr3_nt: TGTGCCACCTTGGACAGGGCTTCCTACGAGCAGTACTTC

d_call: NA
clone_size: NA
v_call: TRBV18
j_call: TRBJ1-3
cdr3_aa: CASSPPGQRRNTIYF
cdr3_nt: TGTGCCAGCTCACCACCGGGGCAGAGAAGAAACACCATATATTTT

d_call: TRBD1
clone_size: NA
v_call: TRBV19
j_call: TRBJ1-3
cdr3_aa: CASSPDRDPGNTIYF
cdr3_nt: TGTGCCAGTAGTCCGGACAGGGACCCTGGAAACACCATATATTTT

d_call: NA
clone_size: NA
v_call: TRBV27
j_call: TRBJ1-5
cdr3_aa: CASSFIGLGQPQHF
cdr3_nt: TGTGCCAGCAGTTTTATCGGGTTGGGTCAGCCCCAGCATTTT

d_call: TRBD2
clone_size: NA
v_call: TRBV4-3
j_call: TRBJ2-3
cdr3_aa: CASSSGTSVTDTQYF
cdr3_nt: TGCGCCAGCAGCTCAGGGACTAGCGTCACAGATACGCAGTATTTT

d_call: TRBD1
clone_size: NA
v_call: TRBV7-9
j_call: TRBJ1-2
cdr3_aa: CASSLALDRGGYTF
cdr3_nt: TGTGCCAGCAGCCTCGCCTTGGACAGGGGTGGCTACACCTTC

d_call: NA
clone_size: NA
v_call: TRBV10-3
j_call: TRBJ2-1
cdr3_aa: CAISESVSNEQFF
cdr3_nt: TGTGCCATCAGTGAGTCAGTGAGCAATGAGCAGTTCTTC

d_call: NA
clone_size: NA
v_call: TRBV6-6
j_call: TRBJ1-4
cdr3_aa: CASSTPADEKLFF
cdr3_nt: TGTGCCAGCAGTACCCCCGCGGATGAAAAACTGTTTTTT

d_call: NA
clone_size: NA
v_call: TRBV19
j_call: TRBJ1-2
cdr3_aa: CASSEDRDLKHGYTF
cdr3_nt: TGTGCCAGTAGTGAGGATCGAGACCTGAAACACGGCTACACCTTC

d_call: NA
clone_size: NA
v_call: TRBV3-1/TRBV3-2
j_call: TRBJ1-5
cdr3_aa: CASTEGSGFQPQHF
cdr3_nt: TGTGCCAGCACCGAAGGTTCGGGATTTCAGCCCCAGCATTTT

d_call: NA
clone_size: NA
v_call: TRBV7-9
j_call: TRBJ2-1
cdr3_aa: CASRTDPYNEQFF
cdr3_nt: TGTGCCTCGAGGACAGACCCTTACAATGAGCAGTTCTTC

d_call: TRBD2
clone_size: few
v_call: TRBV5-1
j_call: TRBJ2-3
cdr3_aa: CASSPRTSGGTDTQYF
cdr3_nt: TGCGCCAGCAGCCCGAGGACTAGCGGGGGCACAGATACGCAGTATTTT

d_call: NA
clone_size: NA
v_call: TRBV18
j_call: TRBJ2-7
cdr3_aa: CASSLFPMGEEEQYF
cdr3_nt: TGTGCCAGCTCACTCTTTCCCATGGGGGAGGAAGAGCAGTACTTC

d_call: NA
clone_size: NA
v_call: TRBV5-1
j_call: TRBJ1-1
cdr3_aa: CASQGINTEAFF
cdr3_nt: TGCGCCAGCCAGGGTATCAACACTGAAGCTTTCTTT

d_call: NA
clone_size: NA
v_call: TRBV4-3
j_call: TRBJ2-2
cdr3_aa: CASSQNRPNTGELFF
cdr3_nt: TGCGCCAGCAGCCAAAACAGACCGAACACCGGGGAGCTGTTTTTT

d_call: NA
clone_size: few
v_call: TRBV27
j_call: TRBJ2-1
cdr3_aa: CASGGTYSNEQFF
cdr3_nt: TGTGCCAGCGGGGGGACTTATTCTAATGAGCAGTTCTTC

d_call: TRBD1
clone_size: NA
v_call: TRBV18
j_call: TRBJ2-5
cdr3_aa: CASSPDRAGETQYF
cdr3_nt: TGTGCCAGCTCACCTGACAGGGCTGGAGAGACCCAGTACTTC

d_call: NA
clone_size: NA
v_call: TRBV28
j_call: TRBJ2-1
cdr3_aa: CASSSGGRGYNEQFF
cdr3_nt: TGTGCCAGCAGCTCTGGGGGACGGGGGTACAATGAGCAGTTCTTC

d_call: NA
clone_size: NA
v_call: TRBV7-2
j_call: TRBJ2-7
cdr3_aa: CASSSTRGYEQYF
cdr3_nt: TGTGCCAGCAGCTCAACTCGGGGCTACGAGCAGTACTTC

d_call: NA
clone_size: NA
v_call: TRBV7-8
j_call: TRBJ2-7
cdr3_aa: CASSLRRVDEQYF
cdr3_nt: TGTGCCAGCAGCTTAAGGAGGGTCGACGAGCAGTACTTC

d_call: NA
clone_size: NA
v_call: TRBV4-3
j_call: TRBJ2-5
cdr3_aa: CASSQRQRLQETQYF
cdr3_nt: TGCGCCAGCAGCCAAAGACAGCGCCTCCAAGAGACCCAGTACTTC

d_call: NA
clone_size: NA
v_call: TRBV20-1
j_call: TRBJ2-7
cdr3_aa: CSARAGLEQYF
cdr3_nt: TGCAGTGCTAGGGCGGGGCTCGAGCAGTACTTC

d_call: NA
clone_size: once
v_call: TRBV4-3
j_call: TRBJ2-7
cdr3_aa: CASSQDGYVGKQYF
cdr3_nt: TGCGCCAGCAGCCAAGATGGTTACGTTGGCAAGCAGTACTTC

d_call: NA
clone_size: NA
v_call: TRBV6-1
j_call: TRBJ2-1
cdr3_aa: CASSENRLQFF
cdr3_nt: TGTGCCAGCAGTGAAAATCGTCTCCAGTTCTTC

d_call: TRBD2
clone_size: NA
v_call: TRBV3-1/TRBV3-2
j_call: TRBJ2-3
cdr3_aa: CASSQGNGLAASDTQYF
cdr3_nt: TGTGCCAGCAGCCAAGGGAATGGACTAGCGGCGTCAGATACGCAGTATTTT

d_call: TRBD1
clone_size: once
v_call: TRBV5-5
j_call: TRBJ1-1
cdr3_aa: CASSSDRDGNTEAFF
cdr3_nt: TGTGCCAGCAGTTCTGACAGGGACGGGAACACTGAAGCTTTCTTT

d_call: TRBD2
clone_size: NA
v_call: TRBV10-2
j_call: TRBJ2-7
cdr3_aa: CASSRGLAGKSSYEQYF
cdr3_nt: TGCGCCAGCAGTCGGGGACTAGCGGGAAAGAGCTCCTACGAGCAGTACTTC

d_call: TRBD2
clone_size: NA
v_call: TRBV25-1
j_call: TRBJ2-2
cdr3_aa: CASSPSSGIGTGELFF
cdr3_nt: TGTGCCAGCTCCCCCTCTAGCGGGATTGGGACCGGGGAGCTGTTTTTT

d_call: TRBD2
clone_size: NA
v_call: TRBV28
j_call: TRBJ2-2
cdr3_aa: CASSPTSGLGATGELFF
cdr3_nt: TGTGCCAGCAGCCCGACTAGCGGACTGGGAGCCACCGGGGAGCTGTTTTTT

d_call: NA
clone_size: NA
v_call: TRBV19
j_call: TRBJ2-1
cdr3_aa: CASSGYTGKLQFF
cdr3_nt: TGTGCCAGTAGTGGTTACACCGGGAAACTGCAGTTCTTC

d_call: TRBD1
clone_size: NA
v_call: TRBV27
j_call: TRBJ1-5
cdr3_aa: CASAPGQGDQPQHF
cdr3_nt: TGTGCCAGCGCGCCGGGACAGGGGGATCAGCCCCAGCATTTT

d_call: TRBD2
clone_size: once
v_call: TRBV7-2
j_call: TRBJ2-7
cdr3_aa: CASRRTSGHYEQYF
cdr3_nt: TGTGCCAGCAGACGGACTAGCGGACACTACGAGCAGTACTTC

d_call: TRBD2
clone_size: NA
v_call: TRBV9
j_call: TRBJ2-1
cdr3_aa: CASSVAAGGVGQFF
cdr3_nt: TGTGCCAGCAGCGTAGCAGCGGGAGGGGTGGGGCAGTTCTTC

d_call: TRBD2
clone_size: NA
v_call: TRBV5-4
j_call: TRBJ2-3
cdr3_aa: CASSLVYGGGGRVADTQYF
cdr3_nt: TGTGCCAGCAGCTTGGTCTATGGGGGCGGCGGGAGGGTGGCAGATACGCAGTATTTT

d_call: TRBD1
clone_size: NA
v_call: TRBV3-1/TRBV3-2
j_call: TRBJ1-6
cdr3_aa: CASSPRDSTSPLHF
cdr3_nt: TGTGCCAGCAGCCCCCGGGACAGTACTTCGCCCCTCCACTTT

d_call: TRBD2
clone_size: NA
v_call: TRBV2
j_call: TRBJ2-2
cdr3_aa: CASSVSSGRAMGGELFF
cdr3_nt: TGTGCCAGCAGTGTTTCTAGCGGGAGGGCCATGGGCGGGGAGCTGTTTTTT

d_call: TRBD2
clone_size: NA
v_call: TRBV30
j_call: TRBJ2-3
cdr3_aa: CAWEAGGADTQYF
cdr3_nt: TGTGCCTGGGAAGCGGGAGGGGCAGATACGCAGTATTTT

d_call: TRBD1
clone_size: NA
v_call: TRBV12-3/TRBV12-4
j_call: TRBJ1-1
cdr3_aa: CASSFGQGSEAFF
cdr3_nt: TGTGCCAGCAGTTTTGGACAGGGGTCTGAAGCTTTCTTT

d_call: NA
clone_size: NA
v_call: TRBV9
j_call: TRBJ2-7
cdr3_aa: CASSVGSAGYEQYF
cdr3_nt: TGTGCCAGCAGCGTAGGATCGGCGGGCTACGAGCAGTACTTC

d_call: TRBD1
clone_size: NA
v_call: TRBV29-1
j_call: TRBJ2-5
cdr3_aa: CSVTGQGWDETQYF
cdr3_nt: TGCAGCGTTACCGGACAGGGGTGGGATGAGACCCAGTACTTC

d_call: TRBD2
clone_size: NA
v_call: TRBV4-2
j_call: TRBJ2-7
cdr3_aa: CASSQGGGSYEQYF
cdr3_nt: TGTGCCAGCAGCCAAGGGGGGGGATCCTACGAGCAGTACTTC

d_call: NA
clone_size: NA
v_call: TRBV6-5
j_call: TRBJ2-3
cdr3_aa: CASGWGADTQYF
cdr3_nt: TGTGCGAGCGGGTGGGGGGCAGATACGCAGTATTTT

d_call: NA
clone_size: NA
v_call: TRBV9
j_call: TRBJ2-2
cdr3_aa: CASSLFNTGELFF
cdr3_nt: TGTGCCAGCAGCCTATTTAACACCGGGGAGCTGTTTTTT

d_call: TRBD2
clone_size: once
v_call: TRBV14
j_call: TRBJ2-5
cdr3_aa: CASSHTSARETQYF
cdr3_nt: TGTGCCAGCAGCCATACTAGCGCCCGAGAGACCCAGTACTTC

d_call: TRBD2
clone_size: NA
v_call: TRBV6-2/TRBV6-3
j_call: TRBJ2-1
cdr3_aa: CASSSGTSGYNEQFF
cdr3_nt: TGTGCCAGCAGTTCCGGGACTAGCGGATACAATGAGCAGTTCTTC

d_call: NA
clone_size: NA
v_call: TRBV6-5
j_call: TRBJ1-2
cdr3_aa: CASSYGGELDGYTF
cdr3_nt: TGTGCCAGCAGTTACGGCGGGGAATTGGATGGCTACACCTTC

d_call: TRBD1
clone_size: NA
v_call: TRBV11-3
j_call: TRBJ1-6
cdr3_aa: CASSLAGGNSPLHF
cdr3_nt: TGTGCCAGCAGCTTAGCAGGGGGCAATTCACCCCTCCACTTT

d_call: TRBD2
clone_size: NA
v_call: TRBV6-6
j_call: TRBJ2-2
cdr3_aa: CASSWEAGAAPGELFF
cdr3_nt: TGTGCCAGCAGTTGGGAAGCGGGAGCGGCTCCCGGGGAGCTGTTTTTT

d_call: TRBD2
clone_size: NA
v_call: TRBV6-5
j_call: TRBJ2-3
cdr3_aa: CASSLAGGRGDTQYF
cdr3_nt: TGTGCCAGCAGTCTCGCGGGAGGGAGGGGAGATACGCAGTATTTT

d_call: NA
clone_size: medium-sized
v_call: TRBV6-1
j_call: TRBJ2-7
cdr3_aa: CASSERGTLIYEQYF
cdr3_nt: TGTGCCAGCAGTGAAAGGGGCACTCTAATCTACGAGCAGTACTTC